This entry lists 10 T cell receptor beta chains sequenced from one sample in a study of regulatory T cells in long-lasting Graves disease. Assembly of TCR beta libraries relied on iRepertoire HTBI primers together with Arm-PCR of CDR3 regions. MiXCR, applied by TCRdb to the multiplex PCR reads, yields one record per CDR3 protein. This sample has fewer than 550,000 distinct CDR3 sequences, with around a fifth found just once. Time point defined: persistent/refractory GD, antithyroid drugs over 5 years with positive TRAb. After RNA was extracted from PBMCs, the TCR library was made from it. The specimen comprised peripheral blood mononuclear cells (PBMCs), sampled when the disease was refractory, from a patient treated with antithyroid drugs. Receptors originate from a female donor with Graves disease.

Of note for this clonotype: This sequence is one base from a far larger clone and is likely a read error. The chain recombines TRBV6-9 with TRBJ2-5; D possibly uses TRBD1 or TRBD2 (6 bases each). The germline CDR1 and CDR2 sequences are MNHGY and SVAAGI. The CDR3 covers 16 residues. CDR3 DNA sequence: TGTGCCAGCGGTTACTCTTTGGGGGGCCAAGGAGAGACCCAGTACTTC. Its translation: CASGYSLGGQGETQYF.

The V call is TRBV3-1, the J call TRBJ1-5; no firm D call. The V and J ends lost 4 bases and 6 bases respectively, with 16 bases between them. Germline CDR1 LGHDT, CDR2 YNNKEL (reference sequence). The CDR3 loop spans 15 amino acids. The chain's CDR3 is CASSPLPGESQPQHF. The CDR3 nucleotides are TGTGCCAGCAGCCCCCTGCCAGGAGAGAGTCAGCCCCAGCATTTT.

The chain is built from TRBV6-1 and TRBJ2-7; 8 bases agree with TRBD1. V lost 6 bases and J lost 5; bases outside the gene matches: 24. From germline, CDR1 is MNHNS and CDR2 SASEGT. The CDR3 covers 19 residues. The CDR3 is CASSHSPGGSGWWKDEQYF. The CDR3 coding sequence is TGTGCCAGCAGCCACTCTCCAGGGGGCTCCGGGTGGTGGAAGGACGAGCAGTACTTC.

This chain's CDR3 is CASSLVGFEQFF. The CDR3 nucleotides are TGTGCCAGCAGCTTAGTGGGATTTGAGCAGTTCTTC. This chain uses TRBV11-3 with TRBJ2-1; unclear D gene. Germline loops: CDR1 SGHNT, CDR2 YENEEA. V lost 1 base, J lost 9 bases, and 7 bases lay in between. The CDR3 runs to 12 residues.

Of note for this clonotype: Given a much more abundant clone one base away, this may be a read error. In DNA form, the CDR3 reads TGTGCCAGCAGCTTAGGGGCTGGGAGCTCCTACAATGAGCAGTACTTC. This encodes CASSLGAGSSYNEQYF. The V and J genes are TRBV7-2 and TRBJ2-7; maybe TRBD2 (5 bases). The CDR3 contains 16 residues. V lost 1 base, J lost 7 bases, and 20 bases lay in between. Germline V lookup: CDR1 SGHTA, CDR2 FQGNSA.

In regard to this clonotype: Since a much larger clone is just one base distant, this may be a read error. This rearrangement joins TRBV7-2 to TRBJ1-5, with 10 bases aligning to TRBD1. Germline-derived CDR1 and CDR2 are SGHTA and FQGNSA. This CDR3 region has 18 residues. In DNA, the CDR3 is TGTGCCAGCAGCTTAGTGTCGACCGGGACAGGGGTCAATCGGCCCCAGCATTTT. This encodes CASSLVSTGTGVNRPQHF. The full variable domain, rest sourced from reference TRBV7-2 and TRBJ1-5, is GAGVSQSPSNKVTEKGKDVELRCDPISGHTALYWYRQSLGQGLEFLIYFQGNSAPDKSGLPSDRFSAERTGGSVSTLTIQRTQQEDSAVYLCASSLVSTGTGVNRPQHFGDGTRLSIL.

This clonotype was picked up many times. J is TRBJ1-4 and V is TRBV28; TRBD1 matches 9 bases. The CDR3 is 14 amino acids. V gave up 5 bases and J gave up 7 bases; unmatched junction bases: 5. Germline loops: CDR1 MDHEN, CDR2 SYDVKM. The CDR3 loop reads CASSQGQGREKLFF. The CDR3 DNA sequence: TGTGCCAGCAGTCAGGGACAGGGACGTGAAAAACTGTTTTTT.

This clonotype was detected only a few times. V usage is TRBV19 and J usage is TRBJ1-1; D uncertain. CDR3 size: 13 residues. The germline CDR1 and CDR2 sequences are LNHDA and SQIVND (reference sequence). Trimming shortened V by 5 bases and J by 8 bases, and 15 bases separated the two germline ends. The CDR3 here is CASSPLPAREAFF. CDR3 sequence (DNA): TGTGCCAGTAGTCCACTCCCCGCCCGGGAAGCTTTCTTT.

Many counts were recorded for this clonotype. The chain joins TRBV6-1 to TRBJ1-4, with a tentative D call TRBD1 (5 bases). Trimming removed 8 bases at V and 8 bases at J, with 15 bases between. There are 13 residues in the CDR3. CDR1 and CDR2 from the germline V gene are MNHNS and SASEGT. The CDR3 protein is CASSWGGREKLFF. The CDR3 DNA follows: TGTGCCAGCTCCTGGGGGGGTAGGGAAAAACTGTTTTTT.

This clonotype was seen ten or more times. The chain is built from TRBV28 and TRBJ2-7, with 7 bases identical to TRBD1. Trimming cost V 5 bases and J 6 bases; bases outside gene matches: 10. CDR3 length: 14 residues. CDR1 is MDHEN, CDR2 SYDVKM, per germline. CDR3 sequence (DNA): TGTGCCAGCAGTCCGGGACAGAGGTCGGGCGAGCAGTACTTC. Translating it yields CASSPGQRSGEQYF.